A single sample gave rise to the 16 T cell receptor beta chains below, sequenced in a study of early T cells in non-severe SARS-CoV-2 infection. TCRdb processed the 5' RACE reads anew with MiXCR; each CDR3 protein has one entry. The data contain fewer than 75,000 distinct CDR3 sequences, 20% of them singletons. The sample consisted of whole blood, taken at baseline. The receptors come from an adult who was a healthcare worker with PCR-confirmed SARS-CoV-2 infection or an uninfected control (not recorded which).

The chain is built from TRBV3-1 and TRBJ2-7, with D perhaps matching TRBD1 or TRBD2 (5 bases each). The V gene's germline CDR1 is LGHDT and CDR2 YNNKEL (reference sequence). CDR3 length equals 13 residues. V gave up 3 bases and J gave up 6 bases, with 12 bases separating them. CDR3 loop: CASSHVGRSEQYF. The DNA of the CDR3 is TGTGCCAGCAGCCATGTGGGACGCTCCGAGCAGTACTTC.

The genes are TRBV10-3 and TRBJ2-5, with unresolved D. The CDR3 is 14 residues long. In germline, CDR1 is ENHRY, CDR2 SYGVKD. V was clipped by 4 bases and J by 3 bases, with 12 bases between them. CDR3 nucleotides: TGTGCCATCAGTGTGGGTCGGATCGAAGAGACCCAGTACTTC. Protein sequence: CAISVGRIEETQYF.

This clonotype was counted a few times. This chain links TRBV5-1 with TRBJ2-1, with a tentative D call TRBD1 (7 bases). Germline CDR1 SGHRS, CDR2 YFSETQ. This CDR3 has 14 residues. Deletions cut 1 base from V and 9 bases from J, with 14 bases between. CDR3 region: CASSLQGEVGEQFF. In nucleotides, the CDR3 is TGCGCCAGCAGCTTGCAGGGGGAGGTAGGTGAGCAGTTCTTC.

The V call is TRBV4-1, the J call TRBJ2-7; the D call may be TRBD1 or TRBD2 (5 bases each). This CDR3 region has 14 residues. The germline V and J ends were trimmed by 4 bases and 5 bases, with 15 bases remaining between them. Germline V gene data show CDR1 as MGHRA and CDR2 as YSYEKL. Written as DNA, the CDR3 is TGCGCCAGCAGCCCGTGGGGGACGAAGAACGAGCAGTACTTC. Translation: CASSPWGTKNEQYF.

This sequence joins TRBV7-3 and TRBJ2-1, with D perhaps matching TRBD2 (5 bases). The CDR3 is 16 residues long. CDR1 and CDR2 (germline): SGHTA, FQGTGA. Trimming took off 5 bases at V and 6 bases at J, with 20 bases between the two ends. CDR3 sequence reads: CASSPEATRVSNEQFF. CDR3 nucleotides: TGTGCCAGCAGCCCTGAGGCCACTAGAGTTTCCAATGAGCAGTTCTTC.

This clonotype was recorded a few times. J is TRBJ1-2 and V is TRBV7-9; TRBD1 matches at 9 bases. V shed 6 bases, J shed 5 bases, and the junction held 10 bases outside the gene matches. Germline values: CDR1 SEHNR, CDR2 FQNEAQ (reference sequence). This CDR3 comprises 15 residues. The chain's CDR3 is CASRESGTGIYGYTF. The CDR3 nucleotides read TGTGCCAGCAGGGAATCCGGGACAGGGATATATGGCTACACCTTC. Full variable domain (outside the CDR3, taken from reference TRBV7-9 and TRBJ1-2): DTGVSQNPRHKITKRGQNVTFRCDPISEHNRLYWYRQTLGQGPEFLTYFQNEAQLEKSRLLSDRFSAERPKGSFSTLEIQRTEQGDSAMYLCASRESGTGIYGYTFGSGTRLTVV.

The chain carries TRBV2 and TRBJ2-3; D is unresolved. This CDR3 contains 12 residues. The germline CDR1 and CDR2 sequences are SNHLY and FYNNEI. The V end lost 6 bases, the J end lost 0 bases, and 4 bases lay between the germline ends. CDR3 DNA: TGTGCCAGCAGACAAAGCACAGATACGCAGTATTTT. Its translation is CASRQSTDTQYF. Drawing the rest from reference TRBV2 and TRBJ2-3, the complete variable domain is EPEVTQTPSHQVTQMGQEVILRCVPISNHLYFYWYRQILGQKVEFLVSFYNNEISEKSEIFDDQFSVERPDGSNFTLKIRSTKLEDSAMYFCASRQSTDTQYFGPGTRLTVL.

The genes are TRBV12-2 and TRBJ1-2; the table's D call, TRBD1, has no DNA check behind it. TRBV12-2 is annotated as a pseudogene. This CDR3 comprises 14 residues. CDR3 DNA: TGTGCAAGTCGCCGACCTACCCAGGGGACTGGCTACACCTTC. Amino acids: CASRRPTQGTGYTF.

The J gene is TRBJ1-2, the V gene TRBV12-3 or TRBV12-4, with D unresolved. CDR3 size: 13 residues. The V gene lost 5 bases and the J gene lost 4 bases, with 11 bases spanning the gap. The CDR3 loop reads CASSPRAVYGYTF. The CDR3 bases are TGTGCCAGCAGTCCGAGGGCAGTCTATGGCTACACCTTC.

The chain employs TRBV5-1 and TRBJ1-1; D remains unclear. The V end lost 1 base, the J end lost 7 bases, and 11 bases lay between the germline ends. Per germline, CDR1 SGHRS and CDR2 YFSETQ. The CDR3 has 13 residues. The CDR3 region has the DNA TGCGCCAGCAGCTTGTTGGCTAACTATGAAGCTTTCTTT. Amino acid sequence: CASSLLANYEAFF.

This clonotype was detected a few times. The chain employs TRBV30 and TRBJ1-1, with D uncertain. The CDR3 extends over 15 amino acids. The V and J ends lost 2 bases and 1 base respectively, with 14 bases between them. CDR1 is GTSNPN, CDR2 SVGIG, per germline (reference sequence). The CDR3 here is CAWSSYAEPNTEAFF. For the CDR3, the DNA is TGTGCCTGGAGTTCCTACGCCGAGCCGAACACTGAAGCTTTCTTT.

The sample holds a few counts of this clonotype. The V gene is TRBV2, the J gene TRBJ1-1; no reliable D call. Germline CDR1 and CDR2: SNHLY and FYNNEI. The CDR3 consists of 13 residues. Trimming pared 6 bases from V and 2 bases from J, leaving 10 bases between. CDR3 sequence: CASSPQRNTEAFF. The CDR3 DNA is TGTGCCAGCAGCCCACAGAGAAACACTGAAGCTTTCTTT.

The chain joins TRBV30 to TRBJ2-2, with 7 bases that match TRBD2. Per germline, CDR1 GTSNPN and CDR2 SVGIG (reference sequence). Trimming cost V 3 bases and J 8 bases; bases outside gene matches: 18. The CDR3 extends over 17 amino acids. The CDR3 nucleotides are TGTGCCTGGAGGTCCCCGAAGGGCGGGGGTCTAGAAGGGGAGCTGTTTTTT. The encoded protein is CAWRSPKGGGLEGELFF. Full variable domain (missing parts from reference TRBV30 and TRBJ2-2): SQTIHQWPATLVQPVGSPLSLECTVEGTSNPNLYWYRQAAGRGLQLLFYSVGIGQISSEVPQNLSASRPQDRQFILSSKKLLLSDSGFYLCAWRSPKGGGLEGELFFGEGSRLTVL.

The CDR3 spells CASSQVPYDRNTEAFF. The CDR3 nucleotides are TGCGCCAGCAGCCAAGTTCCCTACGACAGAAACACTGAAGCTTTCTTT. The chain links TRBV4-1 to TRBJ1-1; possible D gene TRBD1, 5 bases. The CDR3 is 16 amino acids. Germline-derived CDR1 and CDR2 are MGHRA and YSYEKL. V was pared by 1 base and J by 2 bases, with 14 bases between.

Notes on this clonotype: At one end, the junction sequence differs from germline, possibly due to a read error. The chain combines TRBV11-2 with TRBJ2-1, with 8 bases lining up with TRBD1. The CDR3 sequence is 14 residues long. Germline loops: CDR1 SGHAT, CDR2 FQNNGV. CDR3 loop: CASSYGQGYTEQFF. CDR3 nucleotides: TGTGCCAGCAGCTACGGACAGGGCTACACTGAGCAGTTCTTC. Full variable domain (rest looked up from reference TRBV11-2 and TRBJ2-1): EAGVAQSPRYKIIEKRQSVAFWCNPISGHATLYWYQQILGQGPKLLIQFQNNGVVDDSQLPKDRFSAERLKGVDSTLKIQPAKLEDSAVYLCASSYGQGYTEQFFGPGTRLTVL.

This clonotype was recorded a few times. The chain links TRBV11-1 to TRBJ2-3; possibly TRBD1 or TRBD2 for D (5 bases each). Germline CDR1 and CDR2: SGHAT and FQDESV (reference sequence). The germline V and J ends were trimmed by 3 bases and 4 bases, with 20 bases remaining between them. The CDR3 length is 17 residues. This chain's CDR3 is CASSFEGQGVFADTQYF. CDR3 nucleotides: TGTGCCAGCAGCTTTGAGGGGCAGGGAGTCTTCGCAGATACGCAGTATTTT.